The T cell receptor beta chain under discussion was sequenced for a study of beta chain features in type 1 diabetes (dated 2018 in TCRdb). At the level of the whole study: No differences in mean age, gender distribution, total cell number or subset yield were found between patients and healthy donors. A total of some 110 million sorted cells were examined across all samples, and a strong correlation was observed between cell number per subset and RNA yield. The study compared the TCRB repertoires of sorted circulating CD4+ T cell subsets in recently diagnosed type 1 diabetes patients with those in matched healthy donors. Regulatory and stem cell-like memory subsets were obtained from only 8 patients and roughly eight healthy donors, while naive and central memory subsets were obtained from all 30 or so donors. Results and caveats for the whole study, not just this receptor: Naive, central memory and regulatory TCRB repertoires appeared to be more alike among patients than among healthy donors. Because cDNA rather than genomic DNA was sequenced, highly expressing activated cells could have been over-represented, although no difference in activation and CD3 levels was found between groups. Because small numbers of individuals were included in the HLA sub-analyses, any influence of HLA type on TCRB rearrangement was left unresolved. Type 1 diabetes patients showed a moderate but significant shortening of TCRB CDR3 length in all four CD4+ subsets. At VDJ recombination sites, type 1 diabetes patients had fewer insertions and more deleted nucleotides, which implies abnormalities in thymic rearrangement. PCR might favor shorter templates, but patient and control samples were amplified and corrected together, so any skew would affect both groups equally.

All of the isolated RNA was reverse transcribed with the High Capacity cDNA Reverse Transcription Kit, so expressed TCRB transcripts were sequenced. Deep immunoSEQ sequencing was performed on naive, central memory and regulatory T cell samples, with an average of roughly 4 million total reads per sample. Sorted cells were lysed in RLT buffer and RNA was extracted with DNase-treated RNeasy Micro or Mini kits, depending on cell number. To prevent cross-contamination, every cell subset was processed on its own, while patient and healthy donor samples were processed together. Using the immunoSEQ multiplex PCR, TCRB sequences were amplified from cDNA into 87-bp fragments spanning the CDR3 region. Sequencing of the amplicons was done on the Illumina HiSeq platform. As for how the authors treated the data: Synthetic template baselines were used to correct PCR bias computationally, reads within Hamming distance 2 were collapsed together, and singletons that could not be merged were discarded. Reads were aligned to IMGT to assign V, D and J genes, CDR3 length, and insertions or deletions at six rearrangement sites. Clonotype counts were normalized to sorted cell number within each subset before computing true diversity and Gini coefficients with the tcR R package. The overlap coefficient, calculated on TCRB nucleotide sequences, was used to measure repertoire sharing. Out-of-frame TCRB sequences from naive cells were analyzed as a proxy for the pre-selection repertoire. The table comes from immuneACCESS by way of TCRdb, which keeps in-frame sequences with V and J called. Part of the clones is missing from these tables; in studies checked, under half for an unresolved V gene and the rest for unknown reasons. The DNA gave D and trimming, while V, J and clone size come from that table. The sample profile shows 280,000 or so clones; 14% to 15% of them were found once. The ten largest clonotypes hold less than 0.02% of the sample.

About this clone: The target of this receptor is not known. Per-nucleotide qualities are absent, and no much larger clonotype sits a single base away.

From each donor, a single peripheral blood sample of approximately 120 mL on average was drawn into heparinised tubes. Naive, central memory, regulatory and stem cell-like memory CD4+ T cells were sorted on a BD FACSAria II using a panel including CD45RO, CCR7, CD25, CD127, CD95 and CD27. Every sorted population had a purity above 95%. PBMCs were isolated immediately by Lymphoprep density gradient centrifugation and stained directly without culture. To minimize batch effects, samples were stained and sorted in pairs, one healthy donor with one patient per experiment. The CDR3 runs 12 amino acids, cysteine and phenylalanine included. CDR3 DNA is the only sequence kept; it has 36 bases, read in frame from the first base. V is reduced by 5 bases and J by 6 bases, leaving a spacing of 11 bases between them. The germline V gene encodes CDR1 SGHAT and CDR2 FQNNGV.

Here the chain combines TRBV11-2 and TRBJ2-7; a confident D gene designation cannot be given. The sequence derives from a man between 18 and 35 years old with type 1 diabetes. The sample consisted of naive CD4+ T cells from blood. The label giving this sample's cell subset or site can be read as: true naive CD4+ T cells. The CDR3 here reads CASSHRRTEQYF. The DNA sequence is TGTGCCAGCAGCCACAGACGCACCGAGCAGTACTTC.